This entry is about one TCR beta chain. The study drew participants aged about 18 to 95 years from some 25 US areas. Participants' own reports of clinical history determined their cohort assignment. This CDR3 spans 15 amino acids. The germline gives CDR1 MNHEY, CDR2 SVGAGI. The V and J ends lost 4 bases and 5 bases respectively, with 16 bases between them. The table came from immunoSEQ multiplex PCR; TCRdb's copy has only in-frame clones and leaves some out. Here the sample spans a few hundred thousand clones, nearly 90% being singletons. This entry comes from a study of blood T cell repertoires in COVID-19. Turning to the study itself: COVID-19 samples from acute and convalescent phases originated in the United States, Italy and Spain. From T cells, B-cell-depleted T cells, or PBMCs came the material, which was cDNA or gDNA.

The material sequenced was PBMCs or T cells enriched from blood (not recorded which). This receptor was identified in a woman under 30 who had been exposed to COVID-19. V gene TRBV6-5 combines with J gene TRBJ2-3; D unresolved. CDR3 residues: CASSLSSPSKDTQYF. CDR3 nucleotides: TGTGCCAGCAGTTTATCGTCGCCCTCTAAAGATACGCAGTATTTT.